Reported below is one T cell receptor beta chain. Looked up from germline, CDR1 is LNHDA and CDR2 is SQIVND (reference sequence). This CDR3 spans 15 amino acids. V lost 0 bases to trimming and J lost 4 bases, with 12 bases between them. Patients were excluded because of uncontrolled infection, other autoimmune disease, pregnancy or lactation. Together with thyroid ultrasound, orbital computed tomography, serum thyroxine and TRAb, clinical symptoms were used for diagnoses. This entry comes from a study of T cells in Graves' hyperthyroidism and ophthalmopathy. Study background: Peripheral blood was drawn at first diagnosis, prior to all treatment.

RNA transcripts were the template for amplifying TCR beta CDR3 regions. The HTBI primer set served for first-round RT-PCR of the TCR CDR3. TCRdb called the multiplex PCR reads again in MiXCR, with one record for every CDR3 protein. The repertoire consists of a few hundred thousand distinct CDR3 sequences, with around 20% occurring once and the leading ten covering roughly 40%. Input material: blood. The receptor's source is a man aged 50 to 59 with Graves' ophthalmopathy. This chain joins TRBV19 and TRBJ1-2; D uncertain. The CDR3 loop is CASSIDSLRAYGYTF. CDR3 nucleotide sequence: TGTGCCAGTAGTATAGACTCCCTCCGGGCCTATGGCTACACCTTC.